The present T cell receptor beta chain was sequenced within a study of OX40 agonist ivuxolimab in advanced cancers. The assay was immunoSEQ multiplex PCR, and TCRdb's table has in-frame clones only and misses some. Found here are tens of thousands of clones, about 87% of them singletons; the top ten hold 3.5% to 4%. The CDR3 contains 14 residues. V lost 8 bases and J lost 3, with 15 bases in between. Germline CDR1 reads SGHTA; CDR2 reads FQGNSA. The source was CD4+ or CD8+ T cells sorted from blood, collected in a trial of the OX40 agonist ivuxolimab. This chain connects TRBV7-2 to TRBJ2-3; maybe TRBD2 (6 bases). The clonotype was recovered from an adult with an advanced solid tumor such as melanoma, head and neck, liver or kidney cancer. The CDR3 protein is CASAPGVGTDTQYF. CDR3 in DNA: TGTGCCAGCGCCCCGGGAGTAGGGACAGATACGCAGTATTTT.